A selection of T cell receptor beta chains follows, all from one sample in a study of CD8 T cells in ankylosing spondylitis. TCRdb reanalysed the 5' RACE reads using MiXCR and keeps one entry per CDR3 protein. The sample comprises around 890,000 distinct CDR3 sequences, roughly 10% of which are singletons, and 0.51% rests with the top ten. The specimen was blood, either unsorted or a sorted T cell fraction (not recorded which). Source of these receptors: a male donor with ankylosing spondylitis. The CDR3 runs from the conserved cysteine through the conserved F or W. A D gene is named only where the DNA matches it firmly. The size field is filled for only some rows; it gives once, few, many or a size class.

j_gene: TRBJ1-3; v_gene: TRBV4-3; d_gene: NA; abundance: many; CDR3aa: CASSQDPDSAPNTIYF; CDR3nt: TGCGCCAGCAGCCAAGACCCCGACAGTGCTCCAAACACCATATATTTT
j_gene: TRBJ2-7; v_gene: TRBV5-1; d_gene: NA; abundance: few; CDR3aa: CASSSNLYEQYF; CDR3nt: TGCGCCAGCAGCTCCAACCTCTACGAGCAGTACTTC
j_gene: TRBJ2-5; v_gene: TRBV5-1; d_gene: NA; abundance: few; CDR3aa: CASSWDIQETQYF; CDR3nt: TGCGCCAGCAGCTGGGACATTCAAGAGACCCAGTACTTC
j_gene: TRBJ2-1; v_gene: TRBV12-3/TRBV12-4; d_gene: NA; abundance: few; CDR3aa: CASSFIQFYNEQFF; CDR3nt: TGTGCCAGCAGTTTTATACAGTTCTACAATGAGCAGTTCTTC
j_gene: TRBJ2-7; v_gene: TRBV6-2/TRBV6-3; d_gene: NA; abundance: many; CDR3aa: CASRPDSYEQYF; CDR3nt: TGTGCCAGCAGGCCCGACAGCTACGAGCAGTACTTC
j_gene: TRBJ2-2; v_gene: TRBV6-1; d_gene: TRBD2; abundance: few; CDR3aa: CASSLSGGPHLNTGELFF; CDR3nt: TGTGCCAGCAGCCTCAGCGGGGGGCCACACTTAAACACCGGGGAGCTGTTTTTT
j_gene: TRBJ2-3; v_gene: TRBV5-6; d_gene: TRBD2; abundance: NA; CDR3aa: CASLNRGRAPDTQYF; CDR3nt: TGTGCCAGCCTCAATCGCGGGAGGGCCCCAGATACGCAGTATTTT
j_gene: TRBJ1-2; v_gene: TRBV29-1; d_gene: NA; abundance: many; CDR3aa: CSVASLAGYGYTF; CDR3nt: TGCAGCGTTGCTTCCCTGGCGGGCTATGGCTACACCTTC
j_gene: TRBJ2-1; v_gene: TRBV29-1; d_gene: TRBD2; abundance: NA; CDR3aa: CSSPGTSGRPAYNEQFF; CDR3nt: TGCAGCTCCCCCGGGACTAGCGGGAGGCCTGCCTACAATGAGCAGTTCTTC
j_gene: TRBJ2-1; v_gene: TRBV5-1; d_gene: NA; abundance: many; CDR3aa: CASSSSFDEQFF; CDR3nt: TGCGCCAGCAGCTCATCCTTTGATGAGCAGTTCTTC
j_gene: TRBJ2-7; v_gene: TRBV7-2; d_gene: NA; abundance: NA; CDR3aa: CASSPRGRVPYEQYF; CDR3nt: TGTGCCAGCAGCCCCAGGGGTAGGGTCCCATACGAGCAGTACTTC
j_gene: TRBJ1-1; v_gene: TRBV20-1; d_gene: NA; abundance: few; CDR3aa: CSARPPGTRMEAFF; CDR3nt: TGCAGTGCTAGACCTCCCGGGACACGGATGGAGGCTTTCTTT
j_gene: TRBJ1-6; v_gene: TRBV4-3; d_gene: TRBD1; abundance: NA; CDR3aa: CASRRDRVGINSPLHF; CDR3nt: TGCGCCAGCAGACGGGACAGGGTGGGAATTAATTCACCCCTCCACTTT
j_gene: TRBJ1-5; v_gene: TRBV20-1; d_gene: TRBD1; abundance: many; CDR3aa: CSAIGTGDQPQHF; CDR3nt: TGCAGTGCGATTGGGACAGGGGATCAGCCCCAGCATTTT
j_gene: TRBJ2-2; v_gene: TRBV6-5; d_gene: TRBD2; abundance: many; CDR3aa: CASSLLAGVTGELFF; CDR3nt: TGTGCCAGCAGCTTACTAGCGGGAGTGACCGGGGAGCTGTTTTTT
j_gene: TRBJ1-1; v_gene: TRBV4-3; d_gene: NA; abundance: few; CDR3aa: CATSESVNTEAFF; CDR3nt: TGCGCCACCTCGGAATCAGTGAACACTGAAGCTTTCTTT
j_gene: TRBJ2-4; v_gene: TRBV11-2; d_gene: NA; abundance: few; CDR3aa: CASTPVPGQNIQYF; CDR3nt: TGTGCCAGCACTCCGGTTCCGGGACAAAACATTCAGTACTTC
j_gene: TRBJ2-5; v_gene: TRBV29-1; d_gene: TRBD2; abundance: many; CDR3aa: CSVPTSAGTQYF; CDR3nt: TGCAGCGTTCCGACTAGCGCCGGGACCCAGTACTTC
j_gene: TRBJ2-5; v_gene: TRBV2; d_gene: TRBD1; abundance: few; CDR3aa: CASNPDRQGETQYF; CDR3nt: TGTGCCAGCAACCCGGACAGGCAGGGGGAGACCCAGTACTTC
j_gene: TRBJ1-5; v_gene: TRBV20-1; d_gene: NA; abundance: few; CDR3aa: CSAQGGAASQPQHF; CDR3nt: TGCAGTGCTCAAGGGGGGGCAGCTAGTCAGCCCCAGCATTTT
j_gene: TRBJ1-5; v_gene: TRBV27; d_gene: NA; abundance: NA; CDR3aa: CASTRRDTVGFHGQHF; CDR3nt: TGTGCCAGCACCCGTCGCGACACCGTGGGATTCCATGGCCAGCATTTT
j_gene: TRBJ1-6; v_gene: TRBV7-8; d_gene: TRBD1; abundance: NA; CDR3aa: CASSPRQGSHSPLHF; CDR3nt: TGTGCCAGCAGCCCGAGACAGGGGTCGCATTCACCCCTCCACTTT
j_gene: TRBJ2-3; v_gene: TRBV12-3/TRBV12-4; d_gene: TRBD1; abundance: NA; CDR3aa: CASSRGTGAYTDTQYF; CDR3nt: TGTGCCAGCAGTCGCGGGACAGGGGCTTACACAGATACGCAGTATTTT
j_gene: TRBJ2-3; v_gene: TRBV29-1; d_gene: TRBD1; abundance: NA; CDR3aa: CSVARGQGTDTQYF; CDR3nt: TGCAGCGTTGCCCGGGGACAGGGGACAGATACGCAGTATTTT
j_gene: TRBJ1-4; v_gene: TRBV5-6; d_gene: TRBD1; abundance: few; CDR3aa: CASRAGEGASGKLFF; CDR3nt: TGTGCCAGCAGGGCCGGCGAGGGGGCGAGCGGAAAACTGTTTTTT
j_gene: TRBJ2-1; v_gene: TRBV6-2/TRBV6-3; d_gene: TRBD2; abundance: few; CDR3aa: CASRGTSVYNEQFF; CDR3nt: TGTGCCAGCAGAGGGACTAGCGTCTACAATGAGCAGTTCTTC
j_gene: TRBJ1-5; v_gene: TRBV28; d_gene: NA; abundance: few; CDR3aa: CASSKYALTGDPQHF; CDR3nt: TGTGCCAGCAGCAAATATGCCCTGACAGGAGACCCCCAGCATTTT
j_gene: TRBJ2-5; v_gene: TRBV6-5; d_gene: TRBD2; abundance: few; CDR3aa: CASSYSIAGGQETQYF; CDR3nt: TGTGCCAGCAGTTACTCGATTGCGGGGGGCCAAGAGACCCAGTACTTC
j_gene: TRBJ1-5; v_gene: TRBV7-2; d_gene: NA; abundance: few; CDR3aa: CASSFDEQGPQHF; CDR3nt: TGTGCCAGCAGCTTTGACGAACAGGGGCCCCAGCATTTT
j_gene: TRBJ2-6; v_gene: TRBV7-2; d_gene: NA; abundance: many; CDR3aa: CASSFKGSGANVLTF; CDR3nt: TGTGCCAGCAGCTTCAAGGGCTCTGGGGCCAACGTCCTGACTTTC
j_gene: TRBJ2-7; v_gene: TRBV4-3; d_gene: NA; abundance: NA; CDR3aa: CASSHPPHSAEQYF; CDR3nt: TGCGCCAGCAGCCACCCCCCCCATAGTGCCGAGCAGTACTTC
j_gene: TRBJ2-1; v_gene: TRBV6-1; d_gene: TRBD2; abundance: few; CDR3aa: CASSEILSRLAGNEQFF; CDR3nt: TGTGCCAGCAGTGAAATTCTCTCGAGACTAGCGGGTAATGAGCAGTTCTTC
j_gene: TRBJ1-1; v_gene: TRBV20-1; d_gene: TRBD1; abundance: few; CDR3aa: CSAYYRGRVRDTEAFF; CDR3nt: TGCAGTGCCTACTACAGGGGTAGAGTACGGGACACTGAAGCTTTCTTT
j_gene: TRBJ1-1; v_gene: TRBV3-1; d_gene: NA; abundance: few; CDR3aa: CASSGQGHTNTEAFF; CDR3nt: TGTGCCAGCAGCGGACAAGGACATACGAACACTGAAGCTTTCTTT
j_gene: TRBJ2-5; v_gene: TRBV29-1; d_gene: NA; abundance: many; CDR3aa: CSVNPRGDPTVETQYF; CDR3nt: TGCAGCGTTAATCCCAGGGGGGACCCCACGGTGGAGACCCAGTACTTC
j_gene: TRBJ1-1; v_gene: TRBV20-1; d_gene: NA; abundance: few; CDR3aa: CSAPLFDLVPEAFF; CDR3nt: TGCAGCGCTCCCTTGTTTGATCTCGTCCCTGAAGCTTTCTTT
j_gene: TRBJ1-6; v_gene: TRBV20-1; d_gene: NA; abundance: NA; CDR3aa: CSARERVLIDSPLHF; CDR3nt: TGCAGTGCTAGAGAAAGGGTTTTAATTGATTCACCCCTCCACTTT
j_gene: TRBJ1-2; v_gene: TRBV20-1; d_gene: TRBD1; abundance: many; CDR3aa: CSASKQGIHGYTF; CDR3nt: TGCAGTGCTTCGAAACAGGGGATTCATGGCTACACCTTC
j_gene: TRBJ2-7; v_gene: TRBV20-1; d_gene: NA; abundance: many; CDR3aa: CSAPGGTYEQYF; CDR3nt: TGCAGTGCTCCGGGCGGTACCTACGAGCAGTACTTC